The clone carrying this TCR beta chain was seen at least ten times. Authors of the study amplified TCR beta CDR3 regions from RNA transcripts. RT-PCR in the first round (using the HTBI primer set) targeted the TCR CDR3. TCRdb used MiXCR to reprocess the multiplex PCR reads, holding one entry per CDR3 protein. The data contain nearly 600,000 distinct CDR3 sequences, over 12% of them seen just once; the ten biggest clones take up 7% to 9%. These data are taken from a study of T cells in Graves' hyperthyroidism and ophthalmopathy. The CDR3 is made up of 15 amino acids. Germline V gives CDR1 SGHAT, CDR2 FQNNGV. Germline trimming cut 5 bases from V and 8 bases from J; bases unmatched to any gene: 7. For the diagnoses, clinical symptoms, serum thyroxine and TRAb, thyroid ultrasound and orbital computed tomography were used.

Specimen: blood. This TCR came from a woman aged 18-29 years with Graves' ophthalmopathy. V and J are TRBV11-2 and TRBJ2-1; the match to TRBD2 covers 12 bases. In nucleotides, the CDR3 is TGTGCCAGCAGCAAGACTAGCGGGAGTGTCTATGAGCAGTTCTTC. This codes for CASSKTSGSVYEQFF.